One T cell receptor (beta chain) is described in this entry. A second PCR of 7 to 11 cycles used a sample-barcoded 5' primer and a J-beta primer mix. A template-switch adaptor with 12 random nucleotides tagged each cDNA molecule. TCRdb processed the 5' RACE reads anew with MiXCR; each CDR3 protein has one entry. The repertoire has about 1.4 million distinct CDR3 sequences, around 55% of them found once; the top ten carry over 5.5%. Staff drew 8 to 10 milliliters of peripheral blood from each donor. The sample originates from a study of blood T cells in healthy people across ages. The CDR3 covers 16 residues. Germline CDR1 and CDR2: DFQATT and SNEGSKA (reference sequence). The V end lost 2 bases, the J end lost 2 bases, and 19 bases lay between the germline ends.

Sequenced material: blood. The V and J genes are TRBV20-1 and TRBJ2-7; D is unresolved. This sequence originates from a man younger than 30 in good health. This CDR3 is CSARSPLGRVPYEQYF. In nucleotides, the CDR3 is TGCAGTGCTAGATCCCCCCTCGGAAGGGTTCCCTACGAGCAGTACTTC.